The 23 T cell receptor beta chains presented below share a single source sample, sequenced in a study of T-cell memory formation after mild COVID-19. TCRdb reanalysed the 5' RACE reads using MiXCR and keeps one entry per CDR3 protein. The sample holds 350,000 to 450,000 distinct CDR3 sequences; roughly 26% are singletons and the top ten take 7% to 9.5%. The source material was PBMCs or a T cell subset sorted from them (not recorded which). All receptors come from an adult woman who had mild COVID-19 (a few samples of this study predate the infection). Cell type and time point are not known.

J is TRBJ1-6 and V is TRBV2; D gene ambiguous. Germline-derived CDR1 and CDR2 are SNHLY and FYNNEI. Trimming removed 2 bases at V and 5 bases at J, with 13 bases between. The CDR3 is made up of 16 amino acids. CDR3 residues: CASSEFRVGHNSPLHF. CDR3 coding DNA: TGTGCCAGCAGTGAATTTAGGGTCGGCCATAATTCACCCCTCCACTTT.

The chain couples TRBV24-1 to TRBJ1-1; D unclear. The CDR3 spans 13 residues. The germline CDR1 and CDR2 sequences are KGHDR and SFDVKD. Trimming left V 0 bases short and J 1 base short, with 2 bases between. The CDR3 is CATSDLQNTEAFF. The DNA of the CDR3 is TGTGCCACCAGTGATTTGCAGAACACTGAAGCTTTCTTT.

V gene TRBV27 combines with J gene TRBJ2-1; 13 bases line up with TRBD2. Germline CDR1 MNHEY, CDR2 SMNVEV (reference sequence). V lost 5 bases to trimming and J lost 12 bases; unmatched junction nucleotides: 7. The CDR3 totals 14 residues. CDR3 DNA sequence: TGTGCCAGCAGTATGGGGACTAGCGGGATCGGGCAGTTCTTC. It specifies CASSMGTSGIGQFF.

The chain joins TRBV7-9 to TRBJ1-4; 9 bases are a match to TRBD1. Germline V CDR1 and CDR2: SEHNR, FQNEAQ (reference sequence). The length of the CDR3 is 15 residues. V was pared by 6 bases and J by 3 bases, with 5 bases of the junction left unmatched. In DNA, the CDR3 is TGTGCCAGCAGACTGGACAGGGGCGCTAATGAAAAACTGTTTTTT. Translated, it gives CASRLDRGANEKLFF.

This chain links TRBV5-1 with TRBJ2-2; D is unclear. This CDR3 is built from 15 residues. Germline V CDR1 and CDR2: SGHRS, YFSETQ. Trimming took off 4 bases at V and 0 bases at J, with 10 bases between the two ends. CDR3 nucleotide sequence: TGCGCCAGCAGCCCCGGACGGGCGAACACCGGGGAGCTGTTTTTT. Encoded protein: CASSPGRANTGELFF.

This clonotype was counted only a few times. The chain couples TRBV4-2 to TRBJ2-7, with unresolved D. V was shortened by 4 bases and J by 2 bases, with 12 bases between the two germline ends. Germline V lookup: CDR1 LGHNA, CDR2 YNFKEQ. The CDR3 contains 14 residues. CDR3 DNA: TGTGCCAGCAGCCCTCGGACCCCACCCTACGAGCAGTACTTC. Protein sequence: CASSPRTPPYEQYF.

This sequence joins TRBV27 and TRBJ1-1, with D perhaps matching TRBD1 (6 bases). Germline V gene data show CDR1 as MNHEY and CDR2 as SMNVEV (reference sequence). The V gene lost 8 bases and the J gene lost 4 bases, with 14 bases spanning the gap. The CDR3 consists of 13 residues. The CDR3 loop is CASYPGGGTEAFF. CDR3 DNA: TGTGCCAGCTATCCAGGAGGGGGCACTGAAGCTTTCTTT.

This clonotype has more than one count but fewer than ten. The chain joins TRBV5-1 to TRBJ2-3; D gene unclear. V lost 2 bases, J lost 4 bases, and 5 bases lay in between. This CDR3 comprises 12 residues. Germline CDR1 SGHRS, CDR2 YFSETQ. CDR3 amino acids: CASSFEADTQYF. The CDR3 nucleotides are TGCGCCAGCAGCTTTGAGGCAGATACGCAGTATTTT.

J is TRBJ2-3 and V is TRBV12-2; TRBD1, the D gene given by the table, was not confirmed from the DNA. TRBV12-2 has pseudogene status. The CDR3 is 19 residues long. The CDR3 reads CASRHGRGGHLKDADTQYF. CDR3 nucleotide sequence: TGTGCAAGTCGCCATGGAAGGGGGGGCCACCTGAAAGATGCAGATACGCAGTATTTT.

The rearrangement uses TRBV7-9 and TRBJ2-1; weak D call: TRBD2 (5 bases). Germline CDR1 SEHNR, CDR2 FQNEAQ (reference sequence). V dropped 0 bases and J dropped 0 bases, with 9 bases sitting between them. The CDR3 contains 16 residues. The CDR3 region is CASSLALGSSYNEQFF. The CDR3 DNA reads TGTGCCAGCAGCTTAGCGCTAGGGAGCTCCTACAATGAGCAGTTCTTC.

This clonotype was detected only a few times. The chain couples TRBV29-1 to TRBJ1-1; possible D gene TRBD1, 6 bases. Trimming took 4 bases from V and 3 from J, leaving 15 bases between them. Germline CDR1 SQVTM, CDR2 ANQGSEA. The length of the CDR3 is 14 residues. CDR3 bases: TGCAGCGTTGGTCTTCAGGGGCTGGACACTGAAGCTTTCTTT. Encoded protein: CSVGLQGLDTEAFF.

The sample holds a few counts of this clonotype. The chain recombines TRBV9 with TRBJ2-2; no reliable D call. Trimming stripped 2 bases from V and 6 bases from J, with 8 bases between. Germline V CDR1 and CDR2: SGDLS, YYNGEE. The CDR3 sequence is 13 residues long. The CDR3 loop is CASSVRVAGELFF. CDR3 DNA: TGTGCCAGCAGCGTCCGGGTGGCCGGGGAGCTGTTTTTT. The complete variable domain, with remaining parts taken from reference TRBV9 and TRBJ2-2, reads DSGVTQTPKHLITATGQRVTLRCSPRSGDLSVYWYQQSLDQGLQFLIQYYNGEERAKGNILERFSAQQFPDLHSELNLSSLELGDSALYFCASSVRVAGELFFGEGSRLTVL.

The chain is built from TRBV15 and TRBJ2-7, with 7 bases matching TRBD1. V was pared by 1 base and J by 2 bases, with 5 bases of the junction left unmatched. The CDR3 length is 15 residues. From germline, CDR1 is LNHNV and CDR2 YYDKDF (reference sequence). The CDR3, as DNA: TGTGCCACCAGCAGAGCGGGCCAGGGGGCCTACGAGCAGTACTTC. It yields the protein CATSRAGQGAYEQYF.

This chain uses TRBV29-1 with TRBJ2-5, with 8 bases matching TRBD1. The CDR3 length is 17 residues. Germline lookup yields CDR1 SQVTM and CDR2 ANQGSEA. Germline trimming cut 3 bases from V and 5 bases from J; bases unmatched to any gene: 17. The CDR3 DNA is TGCAGCGTTGAGTCCGCCCCGGACAGGGTTCGCGGGGAGACCCAGTACTTC. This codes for CSVESAPDRVRGETQYF. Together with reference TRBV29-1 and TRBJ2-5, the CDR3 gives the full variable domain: SAVISQKPSRDICQRGTSLTIQCQVDSQVTMMFWYRQQPGQSLTLIATANQGSEATYESGFVIDKFPISRPNLTFSTLTVSNMSPEDSSIYLCSVESAPDRVRGETQYFGPGTRLLVL.

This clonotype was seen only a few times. CDR3 region: CASSPSGSILNEQFF. The DNA for the CDR3 is TGTGCCAGCAGCCCCAGCGGGAGTATCTTAAATGAGCAGTTCTTC. The chain carries TRBV6-2 or TRBV6-3 and TRBJ2-1, with TRBD2 identical over 8 bases. V trimming: 6 bases; J trimming: 7 bases; junction bases outside the gene matches: 11. The CDR3 totals 15 residues. Germline V lookup: CDR1 MNHEY, CDR2 SVGEGT.

CDR3 region: CSALQRDTGELFF. The CDR3 DNA follows: TGCAGTGCCCTACAGCGGGACACCGGGGAGCTGTTTTTT. The V call is TRBV20-1, the J call TRBJ2-2; D perhaps matches TRBD2 (6 bases). Per germline, CDR1 DFQATT and CDR2 SNEGSKA (reference sequence). This CDR3 contains 13 residues. V lost 6 bases and J lost 3, with 11 bases in between.

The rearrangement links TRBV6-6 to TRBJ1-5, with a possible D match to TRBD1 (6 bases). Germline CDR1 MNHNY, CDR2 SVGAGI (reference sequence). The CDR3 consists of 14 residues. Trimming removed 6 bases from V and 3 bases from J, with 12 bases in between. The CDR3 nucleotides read TGTGCCAGCAGAGGGGGGGGCCCCAATCAGCCCCAGCATTTT. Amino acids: CASRGGGPNQPQHF.

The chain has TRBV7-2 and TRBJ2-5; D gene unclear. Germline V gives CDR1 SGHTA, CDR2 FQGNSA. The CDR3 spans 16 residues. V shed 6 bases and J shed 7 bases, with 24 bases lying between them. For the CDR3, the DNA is TGTGCCAGCAGTCAGCTCAAGATCGGGCGGCCTGGGACCCAGTACTTC. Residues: CASSQLKIGRPGTQYF.

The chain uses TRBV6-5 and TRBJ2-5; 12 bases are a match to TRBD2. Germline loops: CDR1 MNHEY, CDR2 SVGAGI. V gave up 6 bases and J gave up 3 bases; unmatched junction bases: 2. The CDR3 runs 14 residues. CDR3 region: CASSRLAGEETQYF. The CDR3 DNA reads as TGTGCCAGCAGCCGACTAGCGGGGGAAGAGACCCAGTACTTC.

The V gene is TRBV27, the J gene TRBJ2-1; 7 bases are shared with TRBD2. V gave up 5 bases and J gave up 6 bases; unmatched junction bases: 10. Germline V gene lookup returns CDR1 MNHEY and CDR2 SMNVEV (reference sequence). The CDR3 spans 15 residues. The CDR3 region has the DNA TGTGCCAGCAGTGCCCTAGCGGCCCTCTCCAATGAGCAGTTCTTC. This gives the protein CASSALAALSNEQFF.

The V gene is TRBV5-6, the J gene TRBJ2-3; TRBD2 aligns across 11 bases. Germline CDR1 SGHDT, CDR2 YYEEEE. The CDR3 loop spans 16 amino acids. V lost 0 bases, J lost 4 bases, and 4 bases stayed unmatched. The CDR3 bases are TGTGCCAGCAGCTTGGAGACTAGCGGGATATCAGATACGCAGTATTTT. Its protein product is CASSLETSGISDTQYF.

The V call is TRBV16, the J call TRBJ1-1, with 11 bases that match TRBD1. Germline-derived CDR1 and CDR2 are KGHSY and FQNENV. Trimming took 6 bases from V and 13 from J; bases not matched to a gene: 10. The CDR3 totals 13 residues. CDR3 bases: TGTGCCAGCAGTCTCCCGGGACAGGGGGTTGGTTTCTTT. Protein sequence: CASSLPGQGVGFF.

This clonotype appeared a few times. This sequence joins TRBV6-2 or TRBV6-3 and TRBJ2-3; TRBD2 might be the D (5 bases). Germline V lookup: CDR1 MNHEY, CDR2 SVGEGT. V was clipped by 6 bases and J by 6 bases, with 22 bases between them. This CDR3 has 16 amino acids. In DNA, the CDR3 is TGTGCCAGCAGGGAAACGGGAATTTCGCACGGTGATACGCAGTATTTT. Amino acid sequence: CASRETGISHGDTQYF.